Described below is a single T cell receptor beta chain sequence and its context. The antigen is unknown. Regarding time point: cycle 4 day 1 (C4D1), after less than seven weeks of nivolumab. Relapse after autologous stem cell transplantation occurred in every patient, and brentuximab vedotin exposure varied. CD4+ T cells were purified from thawed PBMCs by negative selection. The entry originates in a study of PD-1 blockade in classical Hodgkin lymphoma. The CDR3 runs to 18 residues. Germline CDR1 is SGHRS and CDR2 is YFSETQ. V lost 0 bases and J lost 0, with 18 bases in between. TCRdb keeps only in-frame clones here, not all; method: immunoSEQ multiplex PCR. The table shows 32,000 or so clones, with around 86% occurring only once. Study results and caveats: Patients with a complete response exhibited baseline diversity comparable to newly diagnosed patients. Exclusion removed patients who began nivolumab under 1 year after ASCT.

Sequenced material: CD4+ T cells from blood, taken before the fourth cycle of nivolumab. This TCR came from a human donor with classical Hodgkin lymphoma. The chain couples TRBV5-1 to TRBJ1-2; D possibly corresponds to TRBD1 (6 bases). The CDR3 is CASSLGVPGARANYGYTF. CDR3 coding DNA: TGCGCCAGCAGCTTGGGGGTTCCAGGGGCCAGAGCTAACTATGGCTACACCTTC.